The subject of this entry is one TCR beta chain. No antigen is known for it. The record originates from a study of cytomegalovirus exposure and HLA in healthy donors. Study-level points and caveats: Most TCR beta V segments were productive about 87% or about 30% of the time in an earlier analysis.

PCR involved 60 Vbeta and 13 Jbeta primers. The data were produced by immunoSEQ multiplex PCR, yet TCRdb's version contains in-frame clones alone and is incomplete. Its clone listing holds 130,000 to 150,000 clones. CDR1 KGHSH and CDR2 LQKENI come from the germline V gene. Trimming left V 6 bases short and J 0 bases short, with 8 bases between. CDR3 length: 13 amino acids. The sequenced sample was PBMCs. The V call is TRBV18, the J call TRBJ1-2, with a possible D match to TRBD1 (6 bases). The clonotype originates from a woman in her forties or fifties in good health and CMV-seronegative. CDR3 nucleotide sequence: TGTGCCAGCTCGCAGGGGCCTAACTATGGCTACACCTTC. It translates to CASSQGPNYGYTF.